The clone carrying this TCR beta chain was seen a single time. What it binds is not known. The data were obtained in a study of shared clonotypes between healthy human individuals. Produced via immunoSEQ multiplex PCR; TCRdb's table is partial and in-frame only. The sample includes about 1.5 million clones, approximately 98% of them seen just once. Overall study results and limits: Larger estimated richness was generally seen in naive subsets than in memory subsets. Shared clonotypes: about 5% naive CD4, roughly 3.5% naive CD8, 2% to 2.5% memory CD4, about 0.41% memory CD8. Non-shared clonotypes showed lower generation probabilities than clonotypes common to all four donors. Tissue TCR repertoires likely differ from these blood-only repertoires.

Germline V gene lookup returns CDR1 MNHNS and CDR2 SASEGT. V gave up 6 bases and J gave up 3 bases, with 18 bases separating them. CDR3 length: 15 residues. This TCR was sampled from a man aged 25-45 years in good health. The sample consisted of naive CD4+ T cells sorted from blood. The sample's subset: CD45RA+ positively selected. The V and J genes are TRBV6-1 and TRBJ2-7; the D gene is possibly TRBD1 (5 bases). The CDR3 DNA follows: TGTGCCAGCAGAGGGGTCTCCAAACCGCACTACGAGCAGTACTTC. Translation: CASRGVSKPHYEQYF.